This TCR beta chain came from a study of blood T cell repertoires in COVID-19. Study as a whole: In each case, the material was cDNA or gDNA derived from T cells, B-cell-depleted T cells, or PBMCs.

TCRdb's copy holds only in-frame clones and misses some; the assay was immunoSEQ multiplex PCR. In the table there are more than 95,000 clones, approximately 90% of which are singletons. The ends were cut back, 0 bases at V and 5 bases at J, with 10 bases in the middle. Germline lookup yields CDR1 LGHNA and CDR2 YNFKEQ. This CDR3 region has 14 residues. The source material was peripheral blood. The sequence was obtained from a woman older than 75 with acute or convalescent COVID-19. The V and J genes are TRBV4-2 and TRBJ2-5; a weak D match, TRBD2 (5 bases). CDR3 sequence: CASSQDSQRETQYF. CDR3 sequence (DNA): TGTGCCAGCAGCCAAGATTCCCAGCGGGAGACCCAGTACTTC.